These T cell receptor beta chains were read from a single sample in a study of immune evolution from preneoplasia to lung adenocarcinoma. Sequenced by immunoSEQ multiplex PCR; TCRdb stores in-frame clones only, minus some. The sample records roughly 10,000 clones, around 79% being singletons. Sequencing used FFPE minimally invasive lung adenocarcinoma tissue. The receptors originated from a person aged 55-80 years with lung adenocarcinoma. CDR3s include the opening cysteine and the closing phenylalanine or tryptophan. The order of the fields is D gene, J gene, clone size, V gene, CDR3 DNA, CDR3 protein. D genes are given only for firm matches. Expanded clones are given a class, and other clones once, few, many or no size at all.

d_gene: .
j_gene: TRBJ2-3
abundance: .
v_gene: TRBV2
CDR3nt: TGTGCCAGCATGGAGAGTCTTTTTGCAGATACGCAGTATTTT
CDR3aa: CASMESLFADTQYF

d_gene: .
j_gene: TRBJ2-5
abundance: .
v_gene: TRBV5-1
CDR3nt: TGCGCCAGCACCCGCCAGGGCGCGCAAGAGACCCAGTACTTC
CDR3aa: CASTRQGAQETQYF

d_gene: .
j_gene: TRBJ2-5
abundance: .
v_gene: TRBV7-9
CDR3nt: TGTGCCAGCTTACCCCGGACGGATGACCGGGAGACCCAGTACTTC
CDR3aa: CASLPRTDDRETQYF

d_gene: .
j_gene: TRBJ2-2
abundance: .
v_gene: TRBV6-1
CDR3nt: TGTGCCAGCACTGCTCTAGCGAGAACCGGGGAGCTGTTTTTT
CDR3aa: CASTALARTGELFF

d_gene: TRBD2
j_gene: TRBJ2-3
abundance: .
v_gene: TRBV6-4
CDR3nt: TGTGCCAGCAGTGAGCGGGGGGCCGAAGATACGCAGTATTTT
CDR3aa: CASSERGAEDTQYF

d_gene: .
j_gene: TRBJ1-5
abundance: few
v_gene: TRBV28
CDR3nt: TGTGCCAGCACCTGGGGGGGGTCGGAACCCCAGCATTTT
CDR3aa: CASTWGGSEPQHF

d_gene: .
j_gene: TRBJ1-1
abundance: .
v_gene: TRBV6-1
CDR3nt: TGTGCCAGCATAAGGTCCCTGAATACTGAAGCTTTCTTT
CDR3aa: CASIRSLNTEAFF

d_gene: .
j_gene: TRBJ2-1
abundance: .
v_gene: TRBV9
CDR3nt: TGTGCCAGCAGCGTAGATTCGAGTGGGAGCCACAATGAGCAGTTCTTC
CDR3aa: CASSVDSSGSHNEQFF

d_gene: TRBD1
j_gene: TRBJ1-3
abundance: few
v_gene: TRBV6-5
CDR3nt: TGTGCCAGCAGTTTCAACCCCTTGGACAGGACGGACACCATATATTTT
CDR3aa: CASSFNPLDRTDTIYF

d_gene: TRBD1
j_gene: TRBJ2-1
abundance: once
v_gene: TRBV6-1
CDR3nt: TGTGCCACCCGACAGGGGAGCGCCTACAATGAGCAGTTCTTC
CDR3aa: CATRQGSAYNEQFF

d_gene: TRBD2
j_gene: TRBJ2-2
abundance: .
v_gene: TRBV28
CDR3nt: TGTGCCAGCAGTCGGACTAGCGCAGCCGGGGAGCTGTTTTTT
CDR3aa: CASSRTSAAGELFF

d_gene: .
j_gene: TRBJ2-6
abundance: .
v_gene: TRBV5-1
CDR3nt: TGCGCCAGCAGCTTTTCCGACTCTGGGGCCAACGTCCTGACTTTC
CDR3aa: CASSFSDSGANVLTF

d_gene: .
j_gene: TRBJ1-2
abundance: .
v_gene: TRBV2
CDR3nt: TGTGCCAGCAGTGAAGAGAACTATGGCTACACCTTC
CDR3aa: CASSEENYGYTF

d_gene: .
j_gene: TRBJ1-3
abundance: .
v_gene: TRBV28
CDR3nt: TGTGCCAGCAGCCCCCCACGGCTTCGAGACACCATATATTTT
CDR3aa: CASSPPRLRDTIYF

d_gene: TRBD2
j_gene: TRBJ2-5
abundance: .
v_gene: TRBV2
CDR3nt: TGTGCCAGCGGACCCAAAAGCGGGGGGGCGGAGACCCAGTACTTC
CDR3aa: CASGPKSGGAETQYF

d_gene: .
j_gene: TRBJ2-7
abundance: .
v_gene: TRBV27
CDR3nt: TGTGCCAGCAGTCTCCTCGCGACCTACGAGCAGTACTTC
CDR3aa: CASSLLATYEQYF

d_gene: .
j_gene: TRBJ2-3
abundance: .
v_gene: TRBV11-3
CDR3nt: TGTGCCAGCAGCTTAGGTGGGGCCAGGACAGATACGCAGTATTTT
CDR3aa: CASSLGGARTDTQYF

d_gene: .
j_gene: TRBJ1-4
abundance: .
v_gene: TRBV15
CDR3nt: TGTGCCACCAGCAGAGGAGACTCTAATGAAAAACTGTTTTTT
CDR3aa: CATSRGDSNEKLFF

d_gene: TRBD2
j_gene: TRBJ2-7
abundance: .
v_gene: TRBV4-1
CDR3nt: TGCGCCAGCAGCCTCCATCCGGGACTAGCGGGACCATACTACGAGCAGTACTTC
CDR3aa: CASSLHPGLAGPYYEQYF

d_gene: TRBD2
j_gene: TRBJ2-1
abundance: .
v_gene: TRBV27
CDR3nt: TGTGCCATTTCGACTAGCGCCTACAATGAGCAGTTCTTC
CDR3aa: CAISTSAYNEQFF

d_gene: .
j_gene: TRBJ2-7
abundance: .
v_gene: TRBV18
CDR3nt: TGTGCCAGCTCACCCTTCCCCTTGCAGGTCCTAACTAGGGAGCAGTACTTC
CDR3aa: CASSPFPLQVLTREQYF

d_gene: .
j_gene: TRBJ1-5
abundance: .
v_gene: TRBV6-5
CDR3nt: TGTGCCAGCAGTTCCCAGAAAAATCAGCCCCAGCATTTT
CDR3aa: CASSSQKNQPQHF

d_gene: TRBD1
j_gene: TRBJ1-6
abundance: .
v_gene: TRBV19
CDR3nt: TGTGCCAGTAGTATAACAGGGGATTCTTCACCCCTCCACTTT
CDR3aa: CASSITGDSSPLHF

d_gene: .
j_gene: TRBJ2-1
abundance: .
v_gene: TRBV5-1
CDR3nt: TGCGCCAGCAGCTTGGTCCTATCCAGCGGATTCGACCACGAGCAGTTCTTC
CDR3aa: CASSLVLSSGFDHEQFF

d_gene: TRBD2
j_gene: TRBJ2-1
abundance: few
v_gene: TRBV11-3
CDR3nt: TGTGCCAGCAGCACCGGACTAGCGGGAGGGCTTAGGGACAATGAGCAGTTCTTC
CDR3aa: CASSTGLAGGLRDNEQFF

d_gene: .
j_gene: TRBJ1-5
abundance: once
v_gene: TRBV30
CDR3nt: TGTGCCTGGAAGGCGGGCAGCAATCAGCCCCAGCATTTT
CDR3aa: CAWKAGSNQPQHF

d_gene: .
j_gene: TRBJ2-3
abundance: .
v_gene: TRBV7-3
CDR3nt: TGTGCCAGCAGCCCCTTGGGGGGTTCGGGGGATACGCAGTATTTT
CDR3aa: CASSPLGGSGDTQYF

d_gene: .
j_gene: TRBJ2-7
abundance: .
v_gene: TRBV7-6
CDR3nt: TGTGCCAGCAGTTTATTTTCCGGGGACATCCTCTACGAGCAGTACTTC
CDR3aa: CASSLFSGDILYEQYF

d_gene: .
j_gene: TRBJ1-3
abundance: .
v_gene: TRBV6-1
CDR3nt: TGTGCCAGCCAGACGTACCCTGGAAACACCATATATTTT
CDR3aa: CASQTYPGNTIYF

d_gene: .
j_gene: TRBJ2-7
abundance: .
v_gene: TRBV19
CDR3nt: TGTGCCAGTAGTATACAACAGGCCCTCGGCTTCGACGAGCAGTACTTC
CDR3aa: CASSIQQALGFDEQYF

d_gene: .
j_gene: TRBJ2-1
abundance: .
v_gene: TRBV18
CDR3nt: TGTGCCAGCTCACCTTCCATGGATGAGCAGTTCTTC
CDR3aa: CASSPSMDEQFF

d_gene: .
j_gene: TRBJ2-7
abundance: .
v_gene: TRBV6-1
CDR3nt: TGTGCCAGCAGTGAGATGGAGGGGCGCTACGAGCAGTACTTC
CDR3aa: CASSEMEGRYEQYF

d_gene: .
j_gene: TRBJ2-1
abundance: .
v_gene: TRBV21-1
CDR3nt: TGTGCCAGCAGCACCATCGGACTAGCGATGGATGAGCAGTTCTTC
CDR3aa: CASSTIGLAMDEQFF

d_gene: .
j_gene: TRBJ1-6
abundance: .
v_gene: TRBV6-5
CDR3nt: TGTGCCAGCAGCTACGTGGGGGTTAGTTTCGACTCACCCCTCCACTTT
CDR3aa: CASSYVGVSFDSPLHF

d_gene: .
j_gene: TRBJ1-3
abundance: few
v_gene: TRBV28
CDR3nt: TGTGCCAGCGGAGATATATTTCGCTCTGGAAACACCATATATTTT
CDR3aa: CASGDIFRSGNTIYF

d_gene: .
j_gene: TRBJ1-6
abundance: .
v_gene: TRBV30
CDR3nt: TGTGCCTTACAGTCGGCCGCGGAGGATTCACCCCTCCACTTT
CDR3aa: CALQSAAEDSPLHF

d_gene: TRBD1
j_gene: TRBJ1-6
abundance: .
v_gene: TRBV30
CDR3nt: TGTGCCTGGACCCTCCAGGGGGGATATAATTCACCCCTCCACTTT
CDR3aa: CAWTLQGGYNSPLHF

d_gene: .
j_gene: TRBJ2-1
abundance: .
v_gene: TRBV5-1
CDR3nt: TGCGCCAGCAGCCCGGGAGGGACAGAGTACAATGAGCAGTTCTTC
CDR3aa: CASSPGGTEYNEQFF

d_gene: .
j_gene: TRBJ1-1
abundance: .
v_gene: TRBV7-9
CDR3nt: TGTGCCAGCAGCTCCCCCCAAGGGGCACTGAACACTGAAGCTTTCTTT
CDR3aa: CASSSPQGALNTEAFF

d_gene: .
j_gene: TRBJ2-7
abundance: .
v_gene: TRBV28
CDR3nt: TGTGCCAGCAGCCAAGACTACGAGCAGTACTTC
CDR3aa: CASSQDYEQYF

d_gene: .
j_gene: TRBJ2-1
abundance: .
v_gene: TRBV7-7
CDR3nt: TGTGCTAGCAGCTTAGCGCGGGACGGATCCTACAATGAGCAGTTCTTC
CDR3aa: CASSLARDGSYNEQFF

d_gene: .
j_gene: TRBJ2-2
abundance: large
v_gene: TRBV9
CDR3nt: TGTGCCAGCAGCCCCCACGGGGACACCGGGGAGCTGTTTTTT
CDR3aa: CASSPHGDTGELFF

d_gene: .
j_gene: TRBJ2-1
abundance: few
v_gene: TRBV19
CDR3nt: TGTGCCAGTAGCCGTACCGGGACACCCTCCTACAATGAGCAGTTCTTC
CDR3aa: CASSRTGTPSYNEQFF

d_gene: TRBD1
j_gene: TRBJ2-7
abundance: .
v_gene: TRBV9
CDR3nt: TGTGCCAGCAGCACCAGACAGGGACCCTACGAGCAGTACTTC
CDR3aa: CASSTRQGPYEQYF

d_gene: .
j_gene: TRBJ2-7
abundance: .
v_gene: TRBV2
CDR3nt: TGTGCCAGCAGTTCTCCCGGGGGCTACGAGCAGTACTTC
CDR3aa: CASSSPGGYEQYF

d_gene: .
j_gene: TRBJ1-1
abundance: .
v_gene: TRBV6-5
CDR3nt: TGTGCCAGCAGACACGGGACGCCTAACACTGAAGCTTTCTTT
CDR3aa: CASRHGTPNTEAFF

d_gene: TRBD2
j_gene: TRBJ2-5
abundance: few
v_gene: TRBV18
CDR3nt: TGTGCCAGCTCACCGTCCAGCGGGGGACAAGAGACCCAGTACTTC
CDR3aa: CASSPSSGGQETQYF

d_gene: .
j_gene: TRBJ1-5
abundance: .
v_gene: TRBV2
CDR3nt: TGTGCCAGCTCGACAGACCGATATCAGCCCCAGCATTTT
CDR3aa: CASSTDRYQPQHF

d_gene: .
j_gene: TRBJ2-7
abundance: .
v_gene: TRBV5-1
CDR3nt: TGCGCCAGCAGCTTGATAGGACAATCCTACGAGCAGTACTTC
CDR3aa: CASSLIGQSYEQYF

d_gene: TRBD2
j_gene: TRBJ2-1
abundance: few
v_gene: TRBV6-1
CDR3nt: TGTGCCAGCAGTGAATCGGGGACTAGCGGGAATGAGCAGTTCTTC
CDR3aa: CASSESGTSGNEQFF

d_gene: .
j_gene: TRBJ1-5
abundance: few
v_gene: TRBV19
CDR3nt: TGTGCCAGTAGTATAGTCCGGGGAAAGGATCAGCCCCAGCATTTT
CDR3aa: CASSIVRGKDQPQHF

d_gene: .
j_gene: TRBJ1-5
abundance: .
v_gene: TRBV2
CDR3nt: TGTGCCAGCACTAGGGGAGAACTTCAGCCCCAGCATTTT
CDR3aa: CASTRGELQPQHF

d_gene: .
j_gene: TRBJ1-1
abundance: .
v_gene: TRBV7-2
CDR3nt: TGTGCCAGCAGCTTAGTGAAGAACACTGAAGCTTTCTTT
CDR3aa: CASSLVKNTEAFF

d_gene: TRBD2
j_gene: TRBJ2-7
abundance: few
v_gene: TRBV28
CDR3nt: TGTGCCACTCGGACTAGCGGTCTTTACGAGCAGTACTTC
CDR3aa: CATRTSGLYEQYF

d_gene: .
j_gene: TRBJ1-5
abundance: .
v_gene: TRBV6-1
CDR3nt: TGTGCCAGCAGTGAAAGCCCCAGGACTCAGCCCCAGCATTTT
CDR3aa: CASSESPRTQPQHF

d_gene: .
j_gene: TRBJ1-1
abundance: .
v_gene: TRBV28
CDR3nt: TGTGCCAGCAGTTTTCTGCGAATGAACACTGAAGCTTTCTTT
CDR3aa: CASSFLRMNTEAFF